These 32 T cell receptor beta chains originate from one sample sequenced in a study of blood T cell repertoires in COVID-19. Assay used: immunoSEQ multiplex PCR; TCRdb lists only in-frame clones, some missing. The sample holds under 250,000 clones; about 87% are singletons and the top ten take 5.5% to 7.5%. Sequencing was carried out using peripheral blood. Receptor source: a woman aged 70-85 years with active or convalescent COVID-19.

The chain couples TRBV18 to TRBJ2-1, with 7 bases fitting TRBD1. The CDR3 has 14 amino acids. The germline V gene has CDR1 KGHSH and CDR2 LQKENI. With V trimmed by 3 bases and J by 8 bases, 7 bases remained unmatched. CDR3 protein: CASSPLRQGDEQFF. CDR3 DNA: TGTGCCAGCTCACCGTTACGACAGGGCGATGAGCAGTTCTTC.

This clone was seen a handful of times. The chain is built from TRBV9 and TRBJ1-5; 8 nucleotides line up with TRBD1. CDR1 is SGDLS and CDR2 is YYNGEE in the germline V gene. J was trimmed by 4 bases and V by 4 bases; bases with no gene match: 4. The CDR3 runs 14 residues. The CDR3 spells CASSLTGGNQPQHF. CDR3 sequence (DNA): TGTGCCAGCAGCCTCACAGGGGGAAATCAGCCCCAGCATTTT.

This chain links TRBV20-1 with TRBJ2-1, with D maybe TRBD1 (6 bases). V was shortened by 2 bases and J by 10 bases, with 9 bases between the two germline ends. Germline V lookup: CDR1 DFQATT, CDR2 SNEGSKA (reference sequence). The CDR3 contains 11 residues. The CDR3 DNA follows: TGCAGTGCTAGAAGGACAGAAGAGCAGTTCTTC. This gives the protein CSARRTEEQFF.

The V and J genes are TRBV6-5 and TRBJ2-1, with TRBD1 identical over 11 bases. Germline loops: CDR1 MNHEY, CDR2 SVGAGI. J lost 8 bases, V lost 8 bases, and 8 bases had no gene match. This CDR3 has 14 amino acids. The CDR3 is CASGRDRGSDEQFF. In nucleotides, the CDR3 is TGTGCCAGCGGACGGGACAGGGGGTCTGATGAGCAGTTCTTC.

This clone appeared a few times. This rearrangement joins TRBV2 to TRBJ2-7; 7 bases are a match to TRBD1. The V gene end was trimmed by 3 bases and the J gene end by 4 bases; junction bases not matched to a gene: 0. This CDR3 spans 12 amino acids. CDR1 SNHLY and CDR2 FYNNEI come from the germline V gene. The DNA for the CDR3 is TGTGCCAGCAGTGAGACAGGGTACGAGCAGTACTTC. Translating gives CASSETGYEQYF.

The CDR3 region has the DNA TGTGCCAGTAGTATTTCCCTGGGACAGGAGAGGGAGACCCAGTACTTC. This encodes CASSISLGQERETQYF. The rearrangement uses TRBV19 and TRBJ2-5, with 8 bases identical to TRBD1. The trim removed 3 bases at V and 5 bases at J, leaving 11 bases unmatched. This CDR3 comprises 16 residues. Looked up from germline, CDR1 is LNHDA and CDR2 is SQIVND (reference sequence).

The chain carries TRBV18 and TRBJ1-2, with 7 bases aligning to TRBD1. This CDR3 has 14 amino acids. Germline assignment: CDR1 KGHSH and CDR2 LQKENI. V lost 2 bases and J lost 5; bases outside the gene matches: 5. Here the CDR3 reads CASSPNPTGYGYTF. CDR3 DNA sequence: TGTGCCAGCTCACCAAATCCGACAGGGTATGGCTACACCTTC.

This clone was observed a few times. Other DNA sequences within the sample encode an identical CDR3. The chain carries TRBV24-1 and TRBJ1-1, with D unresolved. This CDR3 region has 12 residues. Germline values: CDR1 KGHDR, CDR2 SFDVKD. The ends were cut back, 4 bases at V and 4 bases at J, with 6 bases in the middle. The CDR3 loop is CATSDAGTEAFF. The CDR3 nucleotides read TGTGCCACCAGTGACGCGGGCACTGAAGCTTTCTTT.

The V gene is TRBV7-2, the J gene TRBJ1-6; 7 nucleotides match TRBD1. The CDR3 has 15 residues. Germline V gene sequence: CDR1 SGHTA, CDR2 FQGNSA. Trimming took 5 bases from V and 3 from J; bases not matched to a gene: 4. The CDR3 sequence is CASSPQGDYNSPLHF. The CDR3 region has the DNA TGTGCCAGCAGCCCCCAGGGGGACTATAATTCACCCCTCCACTTT.

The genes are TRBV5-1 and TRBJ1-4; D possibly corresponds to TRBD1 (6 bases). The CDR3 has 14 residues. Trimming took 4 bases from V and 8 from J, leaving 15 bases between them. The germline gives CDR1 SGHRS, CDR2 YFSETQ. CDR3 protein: CASSTQGPGEKLFF. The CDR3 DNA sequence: TGCGCCAGCAGCACTCAGGGGCCTGGCGAAAAACTGTTTTTT.

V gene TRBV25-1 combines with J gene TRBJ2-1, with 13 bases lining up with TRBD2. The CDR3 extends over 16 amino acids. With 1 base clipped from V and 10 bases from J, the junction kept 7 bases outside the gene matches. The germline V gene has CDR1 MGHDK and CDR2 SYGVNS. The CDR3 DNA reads TGTGCCAGCAGTGAATTCACTAGCGGGGGGGCCAGGGAGCAGTTCTTC. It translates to CASSEFTSGGAREQFF. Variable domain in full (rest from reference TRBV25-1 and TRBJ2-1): EADIYQTPRYLVIGTGKKITLECSQTMGHDKMYWYQQDPGMELHLIHYSYGVNSTEKGDLSSESTVSRIRTEHFPLTLESARPSHTSQYLCASSEFTSGGAREQFFGPGTRLTVL.

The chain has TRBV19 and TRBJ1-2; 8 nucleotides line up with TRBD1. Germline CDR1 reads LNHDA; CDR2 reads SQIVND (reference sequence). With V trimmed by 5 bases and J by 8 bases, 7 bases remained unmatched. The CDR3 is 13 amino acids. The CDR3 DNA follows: TGTGCCAGTAGTGCGGACAGGGCCGGGGGCTACACCTTC. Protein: CASSADRAGGYTF.

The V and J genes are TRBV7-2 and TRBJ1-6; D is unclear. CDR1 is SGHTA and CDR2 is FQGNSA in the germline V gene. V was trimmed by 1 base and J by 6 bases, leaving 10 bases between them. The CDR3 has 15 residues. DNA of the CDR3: TGTGCCAGCAGCTTAGACGGACTGTTTAATTCACCCCTCCACTTT. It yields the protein CASSLDGLFNSPLHF.

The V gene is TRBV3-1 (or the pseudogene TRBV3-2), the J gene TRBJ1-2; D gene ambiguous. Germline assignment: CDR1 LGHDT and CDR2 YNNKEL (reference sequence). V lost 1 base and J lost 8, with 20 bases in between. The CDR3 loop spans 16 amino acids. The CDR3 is CASSQGLTIGSQGYTF. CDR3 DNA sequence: TGTGCCAGCAGCCAAGGACTAACTATTGGGAGCCAAGGCTACACCTTC.

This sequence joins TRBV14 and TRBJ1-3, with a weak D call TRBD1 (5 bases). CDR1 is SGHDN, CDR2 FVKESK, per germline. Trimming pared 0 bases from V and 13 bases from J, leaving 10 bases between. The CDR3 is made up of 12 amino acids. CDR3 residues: CASSQDRQTIYF. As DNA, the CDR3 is TGTGCCAGCAGCCAAGATCGACAGACGATATATTTT. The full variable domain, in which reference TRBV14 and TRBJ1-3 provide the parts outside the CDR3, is EAGVTQFPSHSVIEKGQTVTLRCDPISGHDNLYWYRRVMGKEIKFLLHFVKESKQDESGMPNNRFLAERTGGTYSTLKVQPAELEDSGVYFCASSQDRQTIYFGEGSWLTVV.

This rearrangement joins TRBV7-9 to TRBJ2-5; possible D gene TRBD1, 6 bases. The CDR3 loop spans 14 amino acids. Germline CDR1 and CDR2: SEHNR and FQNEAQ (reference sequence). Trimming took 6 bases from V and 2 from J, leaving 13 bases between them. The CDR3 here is CASRPGTSQETQYF. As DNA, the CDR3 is TGTGCCAGCAGACCCGGGACAAGTCAAGAGACCCAGTACTTC.

CDR3 coding DNA: TGTGCCAGCAGCTCGGGGGGCCCCGAGCAGTACTTC. Translation gives CASSSGGPEQYF. J is TRBJ2-7 and V is TRBV7-3, with D maybe TRBD2 (7 bases). The CDR3 extends over 12 amino acids. V was cut by 4 bases and J by 6 bases, with 10 bases left in between. Germline V gene data show CDR1 as SGHTA and CDR2 as FQGTGA. Variable domain in full (rest from reference TRBV7-3 and TRBJ2-7): GAGVSQTPSNKVTEKGKYVELRCDPISGHTALYWYRQSLGQGPEFLIYFQGTGAADDSGLPNDRFFAVRPEGSVSTLKIQRTERGDSAVYLCASSSGGPEQYFGPGTRLTVT.

The CDR3 bases are TGTGCCAGCAGCTTTCAGGCGGGTCCTTCCTACGAGCAGTACTTC. Amino acids: CASSFQAGPSYEQYF. The rearrangement links TRBV11-2 to TRBJ2-7; D perhaps matches TRBD2 (5 bases). Germline values: CDR1 SGHAT, CDR2 FQNNGV. V was trimmed by 3 bases and J by 1 base, leaving 13 bases between them. There are 15 residues in the CDR3. Variable domain in full (rest from reference TRBV11-2 and TRBJ2-7): EAGVAQSPRYKIIEKRQSVAFWCNPISGHATLYWYQQILGQGPKLLIQFQNNGVVDDSQLPKDRFSAERLKGVDSTLKIQPAKLEDSAVYLCASSFQAGPSYEQYFGPGTRLTVT.

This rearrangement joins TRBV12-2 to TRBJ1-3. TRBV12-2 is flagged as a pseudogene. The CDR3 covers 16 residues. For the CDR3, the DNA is TGTGCAAGTCGCTTAAGAGAGGACTTCTCTGGAAACACCATATATTTT. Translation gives CASRLREDFSGNTIYF.

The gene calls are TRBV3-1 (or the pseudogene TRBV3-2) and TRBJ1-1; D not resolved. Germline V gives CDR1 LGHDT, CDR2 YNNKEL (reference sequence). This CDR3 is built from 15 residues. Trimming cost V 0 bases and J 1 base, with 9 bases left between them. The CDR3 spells CASSQDPAGNTEAFF. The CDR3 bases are TGTGCCAGCAGCCAAGATCCAGCAGGGAACACTGAAGCTTTCTTT.

The CDR3 reads CASSQGGTYGYTF. The CDR3 DNA sequence: TGTGCCAGCAGCCAGGGGGGTACCTATGGCTACACCTTC. The gene calls are TRBV3-1 (or the pseudogene TRBV3-2) and TRBJ1-2; D possibly corresponds to TRBD1 (5 bases). Germline V gives CDR1 LGHDT, CDR2 YNNKEL (reference sequence). The CDR3 spans 13 residues. V was clipped by 3 bases and J by 4 bases, with 9 bases between them.

The CDR3 reads CASSERKGVYQPQHF. In nucleotides, the CDR3 is TGTGCCAGCAGCGAGAGGAAGGGGGTGTATCAGCCCCAGCATTTT. V is TRBV6-2 or TRBV6-3 and J is TRBJ1-5; D possibly corresponds to TRBD1 (6 bases). V was pared by 6 bases and J by 5 bases, with 17 bases between. The germline gives CDR1 MNHEY, CDR2 SVGEGT. The CDR3 loop spans 15 amino acids.

The CDR3: CASSIEPPLLGTSGIDYNEQFF. The CDR3 region has the DNA TGTGCCAGTAGTATAGAGCCCCCTTTGTTGGGGACTAGCGGTATTGACTACAATGAGCAGTTCTTC. The gene calls are TRBV19 and TRBJ2-1; 11 bases agree with TRBD2. This CDR3 has 22 amino acids. J was trimmed by 3 bases and V by 0 bases; bases with no gene match: 19. Germline assignment: CDR1 LNHDA and CDR2 SQIVND (reference sequence).

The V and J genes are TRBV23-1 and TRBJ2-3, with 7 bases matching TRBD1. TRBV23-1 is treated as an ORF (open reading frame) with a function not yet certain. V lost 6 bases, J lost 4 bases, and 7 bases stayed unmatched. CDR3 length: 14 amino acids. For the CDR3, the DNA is TGCGCCAGCAGGCGACAGGGATTTCCAGATACGCAGTATTTT. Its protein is CASRRQGFPDTQYF.

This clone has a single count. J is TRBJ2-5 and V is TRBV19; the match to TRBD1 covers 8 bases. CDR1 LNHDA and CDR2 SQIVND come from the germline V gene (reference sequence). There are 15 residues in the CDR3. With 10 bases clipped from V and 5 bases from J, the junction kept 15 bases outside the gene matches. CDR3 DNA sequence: TGTGCCACAGAAACACGAGCAGGGGGCCGTGAGACCCAGTACTTC. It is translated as CATETRAGGRETQYF.

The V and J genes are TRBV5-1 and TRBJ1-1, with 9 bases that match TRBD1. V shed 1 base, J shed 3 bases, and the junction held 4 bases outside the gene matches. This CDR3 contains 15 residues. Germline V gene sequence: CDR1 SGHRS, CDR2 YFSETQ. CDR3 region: CASSLSQGAYTEAFF. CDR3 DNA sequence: TGCGCCAGCAGCTTGTCACAGGGGGCATACACTGAAGCTTTCTTT. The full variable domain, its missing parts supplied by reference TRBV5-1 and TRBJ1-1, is KAGVTQTPRYLIKTRGQQVTLSCSPISGHRSVSWYQQTPGQGLQFLFEYFSETQRNKGNFPGRFSGRQFSNSRSEMNVSTLELGDSALYLCASSLSQGAYTEAFFGQGTRLTVV.

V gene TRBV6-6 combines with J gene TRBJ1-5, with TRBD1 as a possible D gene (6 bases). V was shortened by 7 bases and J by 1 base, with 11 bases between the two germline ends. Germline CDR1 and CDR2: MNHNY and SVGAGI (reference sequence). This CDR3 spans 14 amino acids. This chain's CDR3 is CASTTGSSNQPQHF. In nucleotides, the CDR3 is TGTGCCAGCACCACAGGGTCGAGCAATCAGCCCCAGCATTTT.

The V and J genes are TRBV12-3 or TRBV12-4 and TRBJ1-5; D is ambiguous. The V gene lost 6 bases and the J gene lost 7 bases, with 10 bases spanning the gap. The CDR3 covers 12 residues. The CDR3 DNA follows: TGTGCCAGCAGCCGGTCAACCCAGCCCCAGCATTTT. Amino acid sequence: CASSRSTQPQHF.

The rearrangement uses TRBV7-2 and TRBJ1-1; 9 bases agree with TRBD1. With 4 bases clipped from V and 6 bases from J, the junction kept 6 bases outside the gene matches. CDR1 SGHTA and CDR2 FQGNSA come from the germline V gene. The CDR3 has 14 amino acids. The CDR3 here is CASSSPGQGPEAFF. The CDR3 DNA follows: TGTGCCAGCAGCTCCCCGGGACAGGGACCTGAAGCTTTCTTT.

The CDR3 DNA follows: TGTGCCAGCAGTTTATTGAGGGGGAGCCAAGCTTTCTTT. Encoded protein: CASSLLRGSQAFF. The chain couples TRBV28 to TRBJ1-1; TRBD1 might be the D (6 bases). Germline V gene lookup returns CDR1 MDHEN and CDR2 SYDVKM. V was cut by 1 base and J by 9 bases, with 12 bases left in between. The CDR3 is 13 residues long.

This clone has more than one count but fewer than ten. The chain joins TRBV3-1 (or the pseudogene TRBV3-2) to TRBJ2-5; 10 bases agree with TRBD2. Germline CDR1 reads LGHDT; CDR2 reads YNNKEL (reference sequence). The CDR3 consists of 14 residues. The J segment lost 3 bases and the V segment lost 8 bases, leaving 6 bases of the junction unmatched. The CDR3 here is CASLAGGAKETQYF. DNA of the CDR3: TGTGCCAGCTTAGCGGGGGGCGCAAAAGAGACCCAGTACTTC.

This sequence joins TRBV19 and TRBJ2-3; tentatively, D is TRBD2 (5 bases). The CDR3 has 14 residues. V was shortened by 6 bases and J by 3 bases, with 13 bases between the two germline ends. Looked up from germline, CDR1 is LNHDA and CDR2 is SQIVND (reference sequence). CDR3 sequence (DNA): TGTGCCAGTAGGCTAGTGGGAGATACAGATACGCAGTATTTT. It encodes CASRLVGDTDTQYF.